The sample holds a few counts of the clone carrying this T cell receptor beta chain. The CDR3 covers 13 residues. Germline CDR1 is SNHLY and CDR2 is FYNNEI. After removal of 10 bases from V and 2 bases from J, the junction contained 2 bases not matched to a gene. The record originates from a study of early T cells in non-severe SARS-CoV-2 infection. Study background: From unsorted whole blood, bulk RNA was sequenced, and the chains remained unpaired.

TCRdb processed the 5' RACE reads anew with MiXCR; each CDR3 protein has one entry. The data hold roughly 65,000 distinct CDR3 sequences, with roughly 11% observed a single time. Sequencing was performed on whole blood. This clonotype was sampled from an adult who was a healthcare worker with PCR-confirmed SARS-CoV-2 infection or an uninfected control (not recorded which). The V and J genes are TRBV2 and TRBJ2-5; 12 positions agree with TRBD2. The CDR3 DNA follows: TGTGCCACTGGGACTAGCGGGCAAGAGACCCAGTACTTC. Amino acids: CATGTSGQETQYF.